This TCR beta chain comes out of a study of response to subunit inactivated influenza vaccine. Study outcomes and limitations: After each seasonal influenza vaccination, few new T cells are recruited, the authors suggested.

TCRdb independently ran MiXCR on the RT-PCR reads; one entry per CDR3 protein. Seen here are about 500,000 distinct CDR3 sequences, approximately 7.3% observed once, and the top ten hold over 10%. To note about this clonotype: Its target is not known.

The sequence was obtained from a man between 50 and 75 years old who received an inactivated influenza vaccine. Here the sequenced sample was PBMCs from blood, taken roughly 24 months after vaccination.

The CDR3 coding sequence is TGTGCCAGCAGTGATCCTCATGGACTAGCGGTACCAAACAATGAGCAGTTCTTC. Translating it yields CASSDPHGLAVPNNEQFF. The rearrangement links TRBV2 to TRBJ2-1, with TRBD2 matching over 10 bases. The CDR3 has 18 residues. Germline trimming cut 3 bases from V and 5 bases from J; bases unmatched to any gene: 13. CDR1 and CDR2 (germline): SNHLY, FYNNEI.